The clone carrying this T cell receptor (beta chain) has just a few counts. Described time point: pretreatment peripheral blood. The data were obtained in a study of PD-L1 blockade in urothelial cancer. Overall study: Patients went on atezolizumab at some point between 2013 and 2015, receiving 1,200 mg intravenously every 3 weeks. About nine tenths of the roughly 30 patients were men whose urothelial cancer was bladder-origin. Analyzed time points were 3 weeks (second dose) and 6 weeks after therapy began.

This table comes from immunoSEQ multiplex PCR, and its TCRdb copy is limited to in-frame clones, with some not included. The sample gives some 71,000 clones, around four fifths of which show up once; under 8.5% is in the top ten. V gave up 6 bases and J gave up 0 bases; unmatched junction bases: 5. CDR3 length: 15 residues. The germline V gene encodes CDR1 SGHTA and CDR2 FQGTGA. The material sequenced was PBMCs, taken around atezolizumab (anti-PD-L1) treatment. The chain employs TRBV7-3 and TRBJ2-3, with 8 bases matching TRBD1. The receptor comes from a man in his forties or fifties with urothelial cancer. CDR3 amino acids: CASSPGQGSTDTQYF. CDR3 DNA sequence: TGTGCCAGCAGTCCCGGACAGGGAAGCACAGATACGCAGTATTTT.